These 29 T cell receptor beta chains share one sample of origin, sequenced in a study of blood T cell repertoires in COVID-19. Using immunoSEQ multiplex PCR, the repertoire was profiled, and TCRdb retains in-frame clones only, with some absent. The sample holds 200,000 to 250,000 clones, around nine tenths seen once. The sequenced sample consisted of peripheral blood. These receptors were collected from a man in his sixties with COVID-19, enrolled during active disease.

The chain carries TRBV2 and TRBJ1-2; 10 bases fit TRBD1. CDR3 size: 14 residues. Germline assignment: CDR1 SNHLY and CDR2 FYNNEI. The trim removed 4 bases at V and 6 bases at J, leaving 5 bases unmatched. The CDR3 DNA follows: TGTGCCAGCAGTGGACAGGGGGCTATTGATGGCTACACCTTC. This encodes CASSGQGAIDGYTF. The whole variable domain, filled in from reference TRBV2 and TRBJ1-2, reads EPEVTQTPSHQVTQMGQEVILRCVPISNHLYFYWYRQILGQKVEFLVSFYNNEISEKSEIFDDQFSVERPDGSNFTLKIRSTKLEDSAMYFCASSGQGAIDGYTFGSGTRLTVV.

The V and J genes are TRBV7-9 and TRBJ1-1; 7 bases are shared with TRBD1. The CDR3 runs 12 residues. Germline V gene sequence: CDR1 SEHNR, CDR2 FQNEAQ (reference sequence). The V segment lost 5 bases and the J segment 11 bases; nucleotides outside the gene matches: 8. DNA of the CDR3: TGTGCCAGCAGCAGGGACAGTGGGGCGGCTTTCTTT. Translated, it gives CASSRDSGAAFF.

The table lists this clone with a count of one. The chain combines TRBV2 with TRBJ1-2; D is ambiguous. Trimming pared 3 bases from V and 4 bases from J, leaving 3 bases between. CDR1 is SNHLY and CDR2 is FYNNEI in the germline V gene. The CDR3 is made up of 11 amino acids. CDR3 sequence: CASSDSYGYTF. DNA for the CDR3: TGTGCCAGCAGTGACAGCTATGGCTACACCTTC.

This clone was counted once. The genes are TRBV5-4 and TRBJ1-1; 11 positions match TRBD1. J was trimmed by 5 bases and V by 5 bases; bases with no gene match: 8. Per the germline V gene, CDR1 is SGHNT and CDR2 is YYREEE (reference sequence). This CDR3 region has 15 residues. CDR3 protein: CASRPGWDRGTEAFF. CDR3 bases: TGTGCCAGCAGACCTGGGTGGGACAGGGGGACTGAAGCTTTCTTT.

The J gene is TRBJ2-2, the V gene TRBV24-1; tentatively, D is TRBD2 (5 bases). CDR3 length: 13 residues. Trimming left V 1 base short and J 9 bases short, with 8 bases between. Germline V gene lookup returns CDR1 KGHDR and CDR2 SFDVKD. CDR3 DNA sequence: TGTGCCACCAGTGATTTTGGGGAGAGGGAGCTGTTTTTT. This codes for CATSDFGERELFF.

The rearrangement uses TRBV5-1 and TRBJ2-7; tentative D call: TRBD2 (6 bases). The ends were cut back, 4 bases at V and 4 bases at J, with 15 bases in the middle. Germline lookup yields CDR1 SGHRS and CDR2 YFSETQ. This CDR3 has 14 amino acids. Here the CDR3 reads CASSPREVGYEQYF. In DNA form, the CDR3 reads TGCGCCAGCAGCCCTAGGGAGGTGGGGTACGAGCAGTACTTC. The full variable domain, rest sourced from reference TRBV5-1 and TRBJ2-7, is KAGVTQTPRYLIKTRGQQVTLSCSPISGHRSVSWYQQTPGQGLQFLFEYFSETQRNKGNFPGRFSGRQFSNSRSEMNVSTLELGDSALYLCASSPREVGYEQYFGPGTRLTVT.

This rearrangement joins TRBV2 to TRBJ2-7, with 7 nucleotides matching TRBD1. The germline CDR1 and CDR2 sequences are SNHLY and FYNNEI. J lost 3 bases, V lost 2 bases, and 10 bases had no gene match. The CDR3 runs 16 residues. The CDR3 region has the DNA TGTGCCAGCAGTGAATCCCGATCGGGGACAGACTACGAGCAGTACTTC. As protein: CASSESRSGTDYEQYF.

This chain links TRBV30 with TRBJ1-3; 9 nucleotides match TRBD1. Germline V gene data show CDR1 as GTSNPN and CDR2 as SVGIG (reference sequence). Germline trimming cut 2 bases from V and 4 bases from J; bases unmatched to any gene: 12. The CDR3 has 17 amino acids. The CDR3 loop is CAWSISPGTGKGNTIYF. The CDR3 bases are TGTGCCTGGAGTATATCTCCCGGGACAGGGAAAGGAAACACCATATATTTT.

This chain uses TRBV25-1 with TRBJ2-6; tentatively, D is TRBD2 (6 bases). Trimming removed 1 base at V and 2 bases at J, with 6 bases between. This CDR3 region has 15 residues. Looked up from germline, CDR1 is MGHDK and CDR2 is SYGVNS. CDR3 sequence: CASSEWGAGANVLTF. The CDR3 DNA follows: TGTGCCAGCAGTGAATGGGGGGCTGGGGCCAACGTCCTGACTTTC.

The chain employs TRBV7-9 and TRBJ1-2; no clear D. The length of the CDR3 is 15 residues. The germline gives CDR1 SEHNR, CDR2 FQNEAQ (reference sequence). Trimming pared 5 bases from V and 0 bases from J, leaving 13 bases between. CDR3 amino acids: CASSPPHSTNYGYTF. CDR3 bases: TGTGCCAGCAGCCCCCCACATTCCACTAACTATGGCTACACCTTC. The full variable domain, its missing parts supplied by reference TRBV7-9 and TRBJ1-2, is DTGVSQNPRHKITKRGQNVTFRCDPISEHNRLYWYRQTLGQGPEFLTYFQNEAQLEKSRLLSDRFSAERPKGSFSTLEIQRTEQGDSAMYLCASSPPHSTNYGYTFGSGTRLTVV.

The chain links TRBV18 to TRBJ2-1; TRBD1 aligns across 9 bases. Trimming cost V 0 bases and J 9 bases; bases outside gene matches: 6. The CDR3 is 15 residues long. Germline-derived CDR1 and CDR2 are KGHSH and LQKENI. DNA for the CDR3: TGTGCCAGCTCACCACCGGGACAGGGAGGTGGTGAGCAGTTCTTC. Encoded protein: CASSPPGQGGGEQFF. Full variable domain (missing parts from reference TRBV18 and TRBJ2-1): NAGVMQNPRHLVRRRGQEARLRCSPMKGHSHVYWYRQLPEEGLKFMVYLQKENIIDESGMPKERFSAEFPKEGPSILRIQQVVRGDSAAYFCASSPPGQGGGEQFFGPGTRLTVL.

This chain connects TRBV7-8 to TRBJ1-6; 9 bases map to TRBD1. The junction had 15 bases not matched to a gene; V was cut back by 5 bases and J by 7 bases. This CDR3 spans 18 amino acids. In germline, CDR1 is SGHVS, CDR2 FQNEAQ. This CDR3 reads CASSTRGGGTGPNSPLHF. The CDR3 DNA reads as TGTGCCAGCAGCACAAGAGGGGGGGGGACAGGGCCGAATTCACCCCTCCACTTT.

The chain carries TRBV19 and TRBJ1-1; D is uncertain. The CDR3 length is 13 residues. The germline gives CDR1 LNHDA, CDR2 SQIVND (reference sequence). V lost 4 bases and J 3 bases, leaving 9 bases between the germline ends. The CDR3 reads CASSTGLDTEAFF. CDR3 DNA: TGTGCCAGTAGTACAGGTTTGGACACTGAAGCTTTCTTT.

This clone showed up just a few times. This chain connects TRBV19 to TRBJ1-1; 7 bases match TRBD1. V shed 1 base and J 7 bases; nucleotides not matched to a gene: 9. The CDR3 runs 15 residues. Germline loops: CDR1 LNHDA, CDR2 SQIVND (reference sequence). The CDR3 bases are TGTGCCAGTAGTATAGCTATTACAGGGGAAGTTGAAGCTTTCTTT. The encoded protein is CASSIAITGEVEAFF.

The count of this clone is one. The V and J genes are TRBV3-1 (or the pseudogene TRBV3-2) and TRBJ1-3; 8 positions agree with TRBD1. Germline lookup yields CDR1 LGHDT and CDR2 YNNKEL (reference sequence). V was pared by 1 base and J by 3 bases, with 8 bases of the junction left unmatched. The CDR3 runs to 17 residues. In nucleotides, the CDR3 is TGTGCCAGCAGCCAAGTCAGTACAGGGGGTTTTGGAAACACCATATATTTT. Translating it yields CASSQVSTGGFGNTIYF.

The rearrangement links TRBV30 to TRBJ1-3; a possible D gene is TRBD1 (6 bases). V was shortened by 1 base and J by 2 bases, with 12 bases between the two germline ends. This CDR3 is 15 amino acids long. Looked up from germline, CDR1 is GTSNPN and CDR2 is SVGIG (reference sequence). The CDR3 sequence: CAWSAGTNTGNTIYF. The DNA for the CDR3 is TGTGCCTGGAGTGCAGGGACAAACACTGGAAACACCATATATTTT.

V and J are TRBV6-5 and TRBJ2-7; D is possibly TRBD1 (6 bases). The CDR3 totals 13 residues. The germline gives CDR1 MNHEY, CDR2 SVGAGI. Trimming removed 4 bases from V and 7 bases from J, with 14 bases in between. The DNA of the CDR3 is TGTGCCAGCAGTTGGACAGTCACTGGGGAGCAGTACTTC. It encodes CASSWTVTGEQYF.

The CDR3 bases are TGTGCCTGGGTTGCCGGGGGCTATAATTCACCCCTCCACTTT. Translating gives CAWVAGGYNSPLHF. The rearrangement uses TRBV30 and TRBJ1-6; D possibly corresponds to TRBD1 (5 bases). CDR1 GTSNPN and CDR2 SVGIG come from the germline V gene (reference sequence). The CDR3 totals 14 residues. Trimming pared 5 bases from V and 3 bases from J, leaving 11 bases between.

This clone showed up just once. This rearrangement joins TRBV28 to TRBJ2-7; TRBD1 aligns across 7 bases. CDR1 and CDR2 from the germline V gene are MDHEN and SYDVKM. This CDR3 has 13 residues. Losses at the gene ends were 5 bases for V and 3 bases for J; bases not matched to a gene: 4. CDR3 sequence: CASSGTVGYEQYF. The CDR3 region has the DNA TGTGCCAGCAGTGGGACAGTTGGCTACGAGCAGTACTTC.

The chain links TRBV19 to TRBJ1-5, with D tentatively TRBD1 (6 bases). Germline CDR1 LNHDA, CDR2 SQIVND (reference sequence). This CDR3 comprises 13 residues. Trimming removed 3 bases at V and 6 bases at J, with 9 bases between. CDR3 DNA sequence: TGTGCCAGTAGTATCACAGGGCTTCAGCCCCAGCATTTT. Residues: CASSITGLQPQHF. The full variable domain, in which reference TRBV19 and TRBJ1-5 provide the parts outside the CDR3, is DGGITQSPKYLFRKEGQNVTLSCEQNLNHDAMYWYRQDPGQGLRLIYYSQIVNDFQKGDIAEGYSVSREKKESFPLTVTSAQKNPTAFYLCASSITGLQPQHFGDGTRLSIL.

Remarks on this clone: One end of the junction is discordant with germline, which a read error may explain. This chain uses TRBV6-5 with TRBJ1-5; a possible D gene is TRBD1 (5 bases). CDR1 is MNHEY and CDR2 is SVGAGI in the germline V gene. This CDR3 spans 14 amino acids. CDR3 sequence (DNA): TGTGCCAGCAGATCGGCCCTGGTTAGGGGCCCCCGGCATTTT. Its translation: CASRSALVRGPRHF.

This sequence joins TRBV28 and TRBJ1-1, with TRBD1 identical over 9 bases. V shed 5 bases, J shed 11 bases, and the junction held 6 bases outside the gene matches. The germline CDR1 and CDR2 sequences are MDHEN and SYDVKM. The CDR3 runs to 12 residues. The CDR3 bases are TGTGCCAGCAGTACGACAGGGGGAAAGGCTTTCTTT. Its translation is CASSTTGGKAFF.

The V gene is TRBV6-5, the J gene TRBJ1-2; 8 nucleotides agree with TRBD1. The CDR3 runs to 12 residues. After removal of 9 bases from V and 3 bases from J, the junction contained 3 bases not matched to a gene. Per germline, CDR1 MNHEY and CDR2 SVGAGI. The CDR3 DNA reads TGTGCCAGTGGGACAGGTTACTATGGCTACACCTTC. Translation gives CASGTGYYGYTF.

The chain combines TRBV27 with TRBJ1-5; tentative D call: TRBD1 (6 bases). CDR3 length: 15 residues. The germline V gene encodes CDR1 MNHEY and CDR2 SMNVEV (reference sequence). V gave up 10 bases and J gave up 1 base, with 17 bases separating them. The CDR3 reads CATDKQGDSNQPQHF. Written as DNA, the CDR3 is TGTGCCACCGATAAACAGGGAGACAGCAATCAGCCCCAGCATTTT.

This chain joins TRBV12-3 or TRBV12-4 and TRBJ2-7; 11 nucleotides agree with TRBD2. This CDR3 is built from 13 residues. J lost 3 bases, V lost 6 bases, and 1 base had no gene match. This chain's CDR3 is CASRGLADYEQYF. In DNA, the CDR3 is TGTGCCAGCAGGGGACTAGCGGACTACGAGCAGTACTTC.

The chain uses TRBV3-1 (or the pseudogene TRBV3-2) and TRBJ2-1; 8 bases fit TRBD2. This CDR3 is 11 amino acids long. J lost 15 bases, V lost 5 bases, and 6 bases had no gene match. Germline V gene data show CDR1 as LGHDT and CDR2 as YNNKEL (reference sequence). The CDR3 bases are TGTGCCAGCAGCGTGGGCGGGAGGCGGTTCTTC. This codes for CASSVGGRRFF.

For the CDR3, the DNA is TGTGCCTGGGCTACAGGGGACAATCAGCCCCAGCATTTT. Encoded protein: CAWATGDNQPQHF. The genes are TRBV30 and TRBJ1-5, with 7 bases aligning to TRBD1. This CDR3 is 13 amino acids long. From germline, CDR1 is GTSNPN and CDR2 SVGIG (reference sequence). The V segment lost 5 bases and the J segment 3 bases; nucleotides outside the gene matches: 4. Combining the CDR3 with reference TRBV30 and TRBJ1-5 gives the whole variable domain SQTIHQWPATLVQPVGSPLSLECTVEGTSNPNLYWYRQAAGRGLQLLFYSVGIGQISSEVPQNLSASRPQDRQFILSSKKLLLSDSGFYLCAWATGDNQPQHFGDGTRLSIL.

The chain has TRBV19 and TRBJ1-2; tentative D call: TRBD1 (5 bases). Germline V gene sequence: CDR1 LNHDA, CDR2 SQIVND (reference sequence). V lost 4 bases and J lost 2, with 5 bases in between. This CDR3 is 12 amino acids long. CDR3 DNA: TGTGCCAGTAGTAAGGGGAACTATGGCTACACCTTC. As protein: CASSKGNYGYTF.

The genes are TRBV12-5 and TRBJ2-1; a possible D gene is TRBD1 (5 bases). In germline, CDR1 is LGHNT, CDR2 FRNRAP. Trimming took off 8 bases at V and 4 bases at J, with 12 bases between the two ends. The CDR3 runs 13 residues. The CDR3 here is CASMGQTYNEQFF. The CDR3 DNA is TGTGCTAGTATGGGGCAAACTTACAATGAGCAGTTCTTC.